The clone carrying this T cell receptor beta chain has a count of ten or more. Its antigen is not identified. Each CDR3 protein gets one entry after TCRdb re-called the reads with MiXCR. The table lists 250,000 to 300,000 distinct CDR3 sequences, 22% of them singletons. The data derive from a study of T cell repertoires in cytomegalovirus infection. On the study more broadly: Signatures in public TCR beta sequences pointed to both CMV infection and matching HLA type.

The CDR3 has 13 residues. Trimming took 6 bases from V and 9 from J, leaving 12 bases between them. This specimen consisted of cultured PBMCs, obtained from culture after CMV antigen stimulation. The TCR sequence derives from a human donor in good health (CMV status not recorded). Some clones in this sample may be carry-over from other donors' samples. The chain couples TRBV12-3 or TRBV12-4 to TRBJ1-6, with D perhaps TRBD1 (5 bases). The CDR3 nucleotides read TGTGCCAGCAGGGGAGGGGCTTCTTCACCCCTCCACTTT. It is translated as CASRGGASSPLHF.